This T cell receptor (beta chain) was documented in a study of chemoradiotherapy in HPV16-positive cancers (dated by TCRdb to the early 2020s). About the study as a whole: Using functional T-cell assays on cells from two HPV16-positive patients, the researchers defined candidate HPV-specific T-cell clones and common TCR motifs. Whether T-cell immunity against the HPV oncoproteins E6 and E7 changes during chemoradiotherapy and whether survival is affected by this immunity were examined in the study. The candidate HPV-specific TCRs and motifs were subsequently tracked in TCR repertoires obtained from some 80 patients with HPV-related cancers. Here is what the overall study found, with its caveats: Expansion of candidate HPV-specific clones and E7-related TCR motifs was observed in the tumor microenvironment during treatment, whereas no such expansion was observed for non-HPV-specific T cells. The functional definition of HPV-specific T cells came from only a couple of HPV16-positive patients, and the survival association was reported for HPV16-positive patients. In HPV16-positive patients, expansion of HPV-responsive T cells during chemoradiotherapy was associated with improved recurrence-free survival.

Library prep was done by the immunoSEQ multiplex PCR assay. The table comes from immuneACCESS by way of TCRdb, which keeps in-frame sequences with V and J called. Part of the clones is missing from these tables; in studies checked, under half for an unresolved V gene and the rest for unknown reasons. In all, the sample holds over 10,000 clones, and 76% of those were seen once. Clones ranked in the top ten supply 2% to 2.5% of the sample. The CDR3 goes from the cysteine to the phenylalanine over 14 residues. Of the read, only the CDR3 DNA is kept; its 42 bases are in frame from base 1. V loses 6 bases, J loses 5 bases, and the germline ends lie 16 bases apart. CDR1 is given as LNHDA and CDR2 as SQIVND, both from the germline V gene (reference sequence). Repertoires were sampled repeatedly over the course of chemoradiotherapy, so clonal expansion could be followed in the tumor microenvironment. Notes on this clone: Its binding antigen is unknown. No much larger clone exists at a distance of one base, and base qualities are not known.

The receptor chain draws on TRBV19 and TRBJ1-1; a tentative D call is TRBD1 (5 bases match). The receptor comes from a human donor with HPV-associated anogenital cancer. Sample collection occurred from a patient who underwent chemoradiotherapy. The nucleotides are TGTGCCAGTAGCACCGGGACGGTGGGGACTGAAGCTTTCTTT. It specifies CASSTGTVGTEAFF.